The text below deals with one TCR beta chain. This CDR3 is 13 amino acids long. Per the germline V gene, CDR1 is GTSNPN and CDR2 is SVGIG (reference sequence). V was trimmed by 1 base and J by 2 bases, leaving 6 bases between them. This sample was taken from a study of control samples from healthy donors and cancer patients. TCRdb keeps only in-frame clones here, not all; method: immunoSEQ multiplex PCR. Altogether 90,000 to 110,000 clones are present, roughly 89% being singletons, with the ten largest covering approximately 15%. The chain uses TRBV30 and TRBJ2-1, with D possibly TRBD1 on 5 matching bases. The sample was blood. This clonotype was sampled from a woman in her forties or fifties in good health. In DNA form, the CDR3 reads TGTGCCTGGAGTGAACAGGCCTACAATGAGCAGTTCTTC. Translated, it gives CAWSEQAYNEQFF.